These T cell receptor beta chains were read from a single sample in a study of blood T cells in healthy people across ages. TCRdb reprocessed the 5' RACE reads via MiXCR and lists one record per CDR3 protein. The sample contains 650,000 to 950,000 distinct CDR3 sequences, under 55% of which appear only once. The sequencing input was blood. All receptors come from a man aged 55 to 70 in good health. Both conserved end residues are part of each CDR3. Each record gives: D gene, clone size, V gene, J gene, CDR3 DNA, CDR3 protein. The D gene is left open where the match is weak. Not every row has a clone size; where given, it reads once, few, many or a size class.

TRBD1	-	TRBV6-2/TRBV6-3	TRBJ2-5	TGTGCCAGCACCCCGACTCAGGGGGAAGAGACCCAGTACTTC	CASTPTQGEETQYF
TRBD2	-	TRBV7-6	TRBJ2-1	TGTGCCAGCAGCCGGCGGGGACTAGCGGGGGTGAATGAGCAGTTCTTC	CASSRRGLAGVNEQFF
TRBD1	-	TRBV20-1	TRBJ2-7	TGCAGTGCCCCGGGACAGACCTCCTACGAGCAGTACTTC	CSAPGQTSYEQYF
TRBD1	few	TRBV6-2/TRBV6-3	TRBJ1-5	TGTGCCAGCAGTCCCCACAGGGGGAGGATGAATAGCAATCAGCCCCAGCATTTT	CASSPHRGRMNSNQPQHF
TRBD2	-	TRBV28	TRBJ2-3	TGTGCCAGCAATAGGTGGGCTAGCGGGGGGAAAAGCACAGATACGCAGTATTTT	CASNRWASGGKSTDTQYF
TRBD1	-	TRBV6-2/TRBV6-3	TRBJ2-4	TGTGCCAGCAGGGGCCCAGGGACAGTAGCCAAAAACATTCAGTACTTC	CASRGPGTVAKNIQYF
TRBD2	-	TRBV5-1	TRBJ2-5	TGCGCCAGCAGCTATGGAGCGGGGGGACTTCAAGAGACCCAGTACTTC	CASSYGAGGLQETQYF
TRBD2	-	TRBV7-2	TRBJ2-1	TGTGCCAGCAGATTTGGACTAGGAAGATCTCAAGAGACCCAGTTCTTC	CASRFGLGRSQETQFF
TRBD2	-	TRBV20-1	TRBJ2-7	TGCAGTGCTAGGCCCCCTTTGGGGGGGTCCTCCTACGAGCAGTACTTC	CSARPPLGGSSYEQYF
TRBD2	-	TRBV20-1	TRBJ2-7	TGCAGTGCTCAAAGCGGGGGGGAATACGAGCAGTACTTC	CSAQSGGEYEQYF
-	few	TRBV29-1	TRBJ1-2	TGCAGCGTTGAAGAGGCACATGGGTCTAACTATGGCTACACCTTC	CSVEEAHGSNYGYTF
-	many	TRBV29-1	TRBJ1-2	TGCAGCGTGGAGAGACCCGGAGGGAACTATGGCTACACCTTC	CSVERPGGNYGYTF
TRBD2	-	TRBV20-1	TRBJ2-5	TGCAGTGCTAGAGTAACGGCTAGCGGGTCAGAGACCCAGTACTTC	CSARVTASGSETQYF
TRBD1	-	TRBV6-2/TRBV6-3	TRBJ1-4	TGTGCCAGCAGTCACCGTGGGACAGGGGGGGAAAAACTGTTTTTT	CASSHRGTGGEKLFF
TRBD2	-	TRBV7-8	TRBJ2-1	TGTGCCAGCAGCTTAGAAAGCGGGGGGCACTCCAATGAGCAGTTCTTC	CASSLESGGHSNEQFF
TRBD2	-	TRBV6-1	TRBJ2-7	TGTGCCAGCAGTGAAACTGGACTAGCGGGGGTATACGAGCAGTACTTC	CASSETGLAGVYEQYF
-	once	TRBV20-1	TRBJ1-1	TGCGGTGCTAGAGGCAGCCAAGGGAACACTGAAGCTTTCTTT	CGARGSQGNTEAFF
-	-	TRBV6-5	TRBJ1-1	TGTGCCAGCAGTTACTCCGCCCCGGGCACTGAAGCTTTCTTT	CASSYSAPGTEAFF
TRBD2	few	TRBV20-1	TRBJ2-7	TGCAGTGCTAACCCCCCCTATTGGGGGGGTCCTTACGAGCAGTACTTC	CSANPPYWGGPYEQYF
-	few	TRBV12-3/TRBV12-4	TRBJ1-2	TGTGCCAGCACCCCCGAGTGGGCAGGGAGAAACTATGGCTACACCTTC	CASTPEWAGRNYGYTF